A selection of T cell receptor beta chains follows, all from one sample in a study of T cells after yellow fever vaccination. TCRdb called the 5' RACE reads again in MiXCR, with one record for every CDR3 protein. The sample lists some 350,000 distinct CDR3 sequences; 4.1% were seen once. This material consisted of PBMCs, taken 5 days after the yellow fever booster vaccination. The receptor set was obtained from a man aged 18 to 29 who received the YFV17D yellow fever vaccine. Both conserved end residues are part of each CDR3. D genes are given only for firm matches. Size tells how often a clone was seen (once, few, many) or the class of an expanded clone, and some rows leave it out.

j_call	d_call	v_call	clone_size	cdr3_nt	cdr3_aa
TRBJ2-3	TRBD2	TRBV27	few	TGTGCCAGCACCCGGGGAGCGGGGACAGATACGCAGTATTTT	CASTRGAGTDTQYF
TRBJ1-4	NA	TRBV2	NA	TGTGCCAGCATTGACTCTAGTACCAATGAAAAACTGTTTTTT	CASIDSSTNEKLFF
TRBJ1-3	NA	TRBV7-2	NA	TGTGCCAGCAGCTTAGCTATGATGGGCCCCTCTGGAAACACCATATATTTT	CASSLAMMGPSGNTIYF
TRBJ1-2	NA	TRBV21-1	many	TGTGCCAGGCCCGGGGCGTGCTATGGCTACACCTTC	CARPGACYGYTF
TRBJ1-2	TRBD1	TRBV12-3/TRBV12-4	NA	TGTGCCAGCAGTTTTAACAGGGGGGATAATGGCTACACCTTC	CASSFNRGDNGYTF
TRBJ1-2	NA	TRBV20-1	many	TGCAGTGCTAGAGCGGGTAGTAGCCTCACCTTC	CSARAGSSLTF
TRBJ2-2	TRBD1	TRBV3-1	NA	TGTGCCAGCAGCCAGTTCCACCGTGGACAGGGGGCGGGGGAGCTGTTTTTT	CASSQFHRGQGAGELFF
TRBJ2-3	TRBD2	TRBV3-1	few	TGTGCCAGCAGCCAAGATGACGAGCGGGGGACAGATACGCAGTATTTT	CASSQDDERGTDTQYF
TRBJ1-2	TRBD1	TRBV11-2	NA	TGTGCCAGCAGCCCTATACAGGGGAGGAAGTACTATGGCTACACCTTC	CASSPIQGRKYYGYTF
TRBJ1-5	TRBD1	TRBV20-1	NA	TGTAAAACAGGGGAATTAGGCAATCAGCCCCAGCATTTT	CKTGELGNQPQHF